The TCR beta chain described here comes from a study of brain T cells in children with intractable seizures. Points from the study as a whole: Viral specificity was inferred only from CDR3 similarity; HCMV serostatus was unknown.

Time point denoted: blood from clinic visit 5 months post-surgery; TSC patient then seizure free. Surgery cases with the highest brain T cell transcript signatures were chosen for sequencing. Pre-surgery treatment included at least one anti-epileptic drug. Trimming stripped 4 bases from V and 0 bases from J, with 9 bases between. CDR1 and CDR2 from the germline V gene are MNHNS and SASEGT. This CDR3 is 14 amino acids long. The data were produced by immunoSEQ multiplex PCR, yet TCRdb's version contains in-frame clones alone and is incomplete. The sample holds approximately 330,000 clones, about 94% seen once. As for this clone: Its antigen is as yet unknown.

The source is a boy in the first two years of life with tuberous sclerosis and intractable seizures. This material consisted of peripheral blood, taken about 5 months after surgery. This chain links TRBV6-1 with TRBJ1-2; maybe TRBD1 (6 bases). CDR3 bases: TGTGCCAGCAGTGCAGCAGGGGCTAACTATGGCTACACCTTC. Translation gives CASSAAGANYGYTF.